Detailed here is one TCR beta chain. Its antigen specificity is not known. Base qualities are missing; no much larger clone stands one base away. The same CDR3 can be traced to other DNA sequences in this sample. The data derive from a study of OX40 agonist ivuxolimab in advanced cancers. Study-wide context: The costimulatory receptor OX40 (CD134) was targeted by ivuxolimab, a fully human IgG2 agonistic monoclonal antibody. Intravenous ivuxolimab was administered to patients every 2 weeks at six dose levels: 0.01, 0.1, 0.3, 1.5, 3 and 10 mg/kg. Of the roughly 52 patients in dose escalation, around 20 had hepatocellular carcinoma, some 15 had melanoma, 9 had renal cell carcinoma and 9 had head and neck cancer. In the dose-escalation cohort, approximately 82% of patients were male, and the mean age was roughly 60 years, with a range of about 23 to 85. Patients were allowed to have had prior anti-PD-1, anti-PD-L1 or anti-CTLA-4 therapy, and approximately 43% of the dose-escalation patients had previously received checkpoint inhibitors. Partial responses occurred in three dose-escalation patients, of whom one had hepatocellular carcinoma and two had cutaneous melanoma. Peripheral TCRbeta sequencing was intended to test whether TCR sequence diversity was altered and clonal T-cell expansion was caused by ivuxolimab. The paper reports the monotherapy dose-escalation portion (N of about 54 patients) of the phase I ivuxolimab trial. Summary of the overall study and its limitations: At doses of 0.1 to 3.0 mg/kg, clonal expansion of both CD4+ and CD8+ T cells in blood was seen between baseline and week 6. The antigen specificity of the clonally expanded peripheral T cells was not determined. Low levels of normalized T-cell clonal expansion were also seen in some patients who did not respond. After ivuxolimab, CD8+ T cells had more expanded clones than CD4+ T cells on average. Partial responders in the 0.1-3.0 mg/kg groups had among the lowest normalized peripheral clonal expansion, especially among CD8+ T cells.

The trial excluded patients who had a history of autoimmune disease or who were on systemic immunosuppression. Peripheral blood for TCR sequencing was collected from all dose cohorts at baseline, on cycle 4 day 1, and on cycle 7 day 1. The samples were drawn from a first-in-human, open-label, multicenter phase I dose-escalation trial of ivuxolimab. Adults with locally advanced or metastatic melanoma, renal cell carcinoma, hepatocellular carcinoma or head and neck squamous cell carcinoma were enrolled in the trial. Before TCR sequencing, CD4+ T cells and CD8+ T cells were sorted from peripheral blood as separate populations. Measured from the cysteine to the phenylalanine, the CDR3 is 15 residues long. CDR3 DNA only is kept here, 45 bases in frame from base 1. V was cut back by 3 bases and J by 2 bases, leaving a gap of 13 bases between them. CDR1 is given as KGHSH and CDR2 as LQKENI, both from the germline V gene.

For sequencing of the TCRbeta CDR3 region, genomic DNA was extracted from the sorted cells. The immunoSEQ Assay was used to sequence the TCRbeta CDR3 regions. TCRdb holds this immuneACCESS table with in-frame rearrangements only. Some clones are missing; in checked studies, unresolved V genes explain under half, and the rest has no known cause. For this sample the table gives about 83,000 clones, of which less than 85% were detected only once. Under 8% of the sample is taken by the ten largest. Sequenced material: CD4+ or CD8+ T cells sorted from blood, taken in a trial of the OX40 agonist ivuxolimab. The V gene is TRBV18 and the J gene is TRBJ1-1; TRBD1 is possibly the D segment (5 matching bases). This sequence originates from an adult with an advanced solid tumor such as melanoma, head and neck, liver or kidney cancer. The CDR3: CASSPAERGNTEAFF. The DNA reads as follows: TGTGCCAGCTCACCGGCCGAAAGGGGAAACACTGAAGCTTTCTTT.